This TCR beta chain came from a study of blood T cell repertoires in COVID-19. Study as a whole: Acute-phase and convalescent COVID-19 samples originated in the United States, Italy and Spain. From T cells, B-cell-depleted T cells, or PBMCs came the material, which was cDNA or gDNA.

After removal of 3 bases from V and 4 bases from J, the junction contained 6 bases not matched to a gene. The CDR3 loop spans 15 amino acids. CDR1 is SEHNR, CDR2 FQNEAQ, per germline (reference sequence). Methods used by the authors: Researchers report that nucleated cell counts were estimated from reference gene primer amplification. Only in-frame clones appear in the TCRdb table, and some are missing; sequencing was by immunoSEQ multiplex PCR. V, J and clone size were drawn from that table, and D and trimming were deduced from the DNA. The sample consists of 80,000 to 95,000 clones, about 70% of them appearing once.

This TCR was recovered from a woman older than 75 with active or convalescent COVID-19. Sequenced material: peripheral blood. The V and J genes are TRBV7-9 and TRBJ1-2, with 9 bases fitting TRBD1. The CDR3 region has the DNA TGTGCCAGCAGCTTCACAGGGGGCGATGGCTATGGCTACACCTTC. It translates to CASSFTGGDGYGYTF.